This T cell receptor beta chain is drawn from a study of cytomegalovirus exposure and HLA in healthy donors. Amplification used 60 Vbeta primers and 13 Jbeta primers. TCRdb's copy holds only in-frame clones and misses some; the assay was immunoSEQ multiplex PCR. The top ten clones hold 3.5% to 5% of a sample with 100,000 to 150,000 clones, roughly a tenth of them seen once. CDR3 length: 14 residues. The V gene's germline CDR1 is MNHNS and CDR2 SASEGT. The V segment lost 6 bases and the J segment 3 bases; nucleotides outside the gene matches: 3. The TCR originated in a woman aged 18-30 years in good health and CMV-seropositive. Sequenced: PBMCs. The chain carries TRBV6-1 and TRBJ2-3; 10 bases align to TRBD1. As DNA, the CDR3 is TGTGCCAGCAGAAGGGACAGGGGTACAGATACGCAGTATTTT. Amino acids: CASRRDRGTDTQYF.